This TCR beta chain was recovered during a study of blood T cell repertoires in COVID-19. Study-level background: Sample material is recorded as cDNA or gDNA derived from T cells, B-cell-depleted T cells, or PBMCs.

Some clones are missing from TCRdb's copy, which holds only in-frame ones; the method was immunoSEQ multiplex PCR. This sample has fewer than 500,000 clones, with approximately 87% found just once. In this sample, this clone turned up a few times. Deletions cut 1 base from V and 4 bases from J, with 7 bases between. CDR1 and CDR2 from the germline V gene are SGHTA and FQGTGA. The CDR3 is 13 residues long. This receptor was obtained from a young woman with acute COVID-19. V is TRBV7-3 and J is TRBJ1-2; D perhaps matches TRBD1 (5 bases). Sequenced: PBMCs or T cells enriched from blood (not recorded which). The CDR3 DNA follows: TGTGCCAGCAGCTTAAGGCAGGGCTATGGCTACACCTTC. Amino acid sequence: CASSLRQGYGYTF.